One and the same sample provided the 30 T cell receptor beta chains below, sequenced in a study of blood T cell repertoires in COVID-19. TCRdb's copy holds only in-frame clones and misses some; the assay was immunoSEQ multiplex PCR. The sample yields over 150,000 clones, more than 70% seen once. What was sequenced was peripheral blood. Receptors were obtained from a man between 50 and 59 years old with COVID-19, enrolled during active disease.

The chain combines TRBV19 with TRBJ2-7; TRBD1 agrees at 8 bases. CDR1 is LNHDA and CDR2 is SQIVND in the germline V gene (reference sequence). This CDR3 spans 13 amino acids. V was pared by 10 bases and J by 2 bases, with 7 bases of the junction left unmatched. The CDR3: CATRGTGAYEQYF. CDR3 nucleotides: TGTGCCACCCGAGGGACAGGAGCCTACGAGCAGTACTTC.

V gene TRBV28 combines with J gene TRBJ2-1; TRBD1 aligns across 11 bases. The junction had 8 bases not matched to a gene; V was cut back by 6 bases and J by 7 bases. CDR1 and CDR2 from the germline V gene are MDHEN and SYDVKM. This CDR3 contains 15 residues. In DNA form, the CDR3 reads TGTGCCAGCAGCTCCCCCGGGACAGGGGGAAATGAGCAGTTCTTC. Translating it yields CASSSPGTGGNEQFF.

This chain's CDR3 is CASSETGVNQPQHF. The CDR3 region has the DNA TGTGCCAGCAGCGAGACAGGGGTAAATCAGCCCCAGCATTTT. The chain combines TRBV6-2 or TRBV6-3 with TRBJ1-5, with 8 nucleotides matching TRBD1. This CDR3 comprises 14 residues. Germline loops: CDR1 MNHEY, CDR2 SVGEGT. The J segment lost 4 bases and the V segment lost 6 bases, leaving 5 bases of the junction unmatched.

CDR3 sequence (DNA): TGCGCCAGCAGCCAAGATACCAGGGCGAACACTGAAGCTTTCTTT. It encodes CASSQDTRANTEAFF. J is TRBJ1-1 and V is TRBV4-1, with D perhaps TRBD1 (5 bases). Trimming took off 0 bases at V and 1 base at J, with 9 bases between the two ends. Germline-derived CDR1 and CDR2 are MGHRA and YSYEKL. CDR3 length equals 15 residues.

This chain joins TRBV6-5 and TRBJ1-2; D not certain. The CDR3 contains 14 residues. Per the germline V gene, CDR1 is MNHEY and CDR2 is SVGAGI. The germline V and J ends were trimmed by 2 bases and 4 bases, with 11 bases remaining between them. The CDR3 DNA reads as TGTGCCAGCAGTTACGGGCAGGCGCGCTATGGCTACACCTTC. Translation: CASSYGQARYGYTF.

The chain couples TRBV18 to TRBJ1-3; D not certain. The germline gives CDR1 KGHSH, CDR2 LQKENI. This CDR3 spans 16 amino acids. Trimming stripped 4 bases from V and 4 bases from J, with 17 bases between. This chain's CDR3 is CASSQQDGLSGNTIYF. CDR3 sequence (DNA): TGTGCCAGCTCACAGCAAGATGGACTGTCCGGAAACACCATATATTTT. The entire variable domain, with the rest obtained from reference TRBV18 and TRBJ1-3, is as follows: NAGVMQNPRHLVRRRGQEARLRCSPMKGHSHVYWYRQLPEEGLKFMVYLQKENIIDESGMPKERFSAEFPKEGPSILRIQQVVRGDSAAYFCASSQQDGLSGNTIYFGEGSWLTVV.

This chain uses TRBV7-2 with TRBJ1-1, with D perhaps matching TRBD1 (5 bases). CDR1 is SGHTA, CDR2 FQGNSA, per germline. Trimming pared 0 bases from V and 1 base from J, leaving 12 bases between. This CDR3 spans 16 amino acids. CDR3 region: CASSLALTGGNTEAFF. CDR3 in DNA: TGTGCCAGCAGCTTAGCGTTAACAGGTGGGAACACTGAAGCTTTCTTT.

The J gene is TRBJ2-7, the V gene TRBV7-2; TRBD1 aligns across 11 bases. The V gene's germline CDR1 is SGHTA and CDR2 FQGNSA. The length of the CDR3 is 14 residues. The trim removed 5 bases at V and 7 bases at J, leaving 7 bases unmatched. Written as DNA, the CDR3 is TGTGCCAGCAGCCCTAGTGGGACAGGGGGGGAGCAGTACTTC. Protein: CASSPSGTGGEQYF. The whole variable domain, filled in from reference TRBV7-2 and TRBJ2-7, reads GAGVSQSPSNKVTEKGKDVELRCDPISGHTALYWYRQSLGQGLEFLIYFQGNSAPDKSGLPSDRFSAERTGGSVSTLTIQRTQQEDSAVYLCASSPSGTGGEQYFGPGTRLTVT.

Written as DNA, the CDR3 is TGTGCCAGCTCACCACAGGACAGGTTTCTAGCCAAAAACATTCAGTACTTC. Protein sequence: CASSPQDRFLAKNIQYF. V gene TRBV18 combines with J gene TRBJ2-4; 7 bases are shared with TRBD1. The ends lost 1 base at V and 0 bases at J; junction bases unmatched: 6. This CDR3 has 17 amino acids. Germline values: CDR1 KGHSH, CDR2 LQKENI.

CDR3 sequence reads: CASSVGDRAHEQYF. In nucleotides, the CDR3 is TGTGCCAGCAGCGTAGGGGACAGGGCCCACGAGCAGTACTTC. This sequence joins TRBV9 and TRBJ2-7; 9 bases agree with TRBD1. The junction had 3 bases not matched to a gene; V was cut back by 0 bases and J by 5 bases. Germline CDR1 and CDR2: SGDLS and YYNGEE. The length of the CDR3 is 14 residues.

V usage is TRBV11-2 and J usage is TRBJ2-3; 7 bases are a match to TRBD1. The CDR3 consists of 12 residues. Trimming took 5 bases from V and 4 from J; bases not matched to a gene: 0. The germline V gene has CDR1 SGHAT and CDR2 FQNNGV. CDR3 loop: CASSQGADTQYF. The CDR3 DNA follows: TGTGCCAGCAGCCAGGGGGCAGATACGCAGTATTTT. The variable domain in full, with the rest retrieved from reference TRBV11-2 and TRBJ2-3, is EAGVAQSPRYKIIEKRQSVAFWCNPISGHATLYWYQQILGQGPKLLIQFQNNGVVDDSQLPKDRFSAERLKGVDSTLKIQPAKLEDSAVYLCASSQGADTQYFGPGTRLTVL.

This chain connects TRBV28 to TRBJ1-4; 8 bases match TRBD1. The J segment lost 8 bases and the V segment lost 6 bases, leaving 8 bases of the junction unmatched. Germline values: CDR1 MDHEN, CDR2 SYDVKM. The CDR3 is 14 residues long. CDR3 bases: TGTGCCAGCAGCTTCCGACAGGGGAAGGAAAAACTGTTTTTT. It is translated as CASSFRQGKEKLFF.

The V and J genes are TRBV10-2 and TRBJ2-1, with TRBD2 matching 9 bases. V lost 2 bases and J lost 11; bases outside the gene matches: 7. Germline V lookup: CDR1 WSHSY, CDR2 SAAADI. The CDR3 has 14 amino acids. CDR3 protein: CASSEALAGVKQFF. CDR3 bases: TGCGCCAGCAGTGAGGCGTTAGCGGGAGTAAAGCAGTTCTTC.

In its sample, this clone was seen a few times. CDR3 sequence: CASSLLTSGKTNEQFF. The CDR3 DNA reads TGTGCCAGCAGTTTACTGACTAGCGGGAAGACCAATGAGCAGTTCTTC. V gene TRBV27 combines with J gene TRBJ2-1; 11 nucleotides agree with TRBD2. CDR1 MNHEY and CDR2 SMNVEV come from the germline V gene (reference sequence). The ends lost 2 bases at V and 6 bases at J; junction bases unmatched: 6. CDR3 length equals 16 residues.

This clone was seen repeatedly, ten times or more. The chain is built from TRBV2 and TRBJ2-7; weak D call: TRBD2 (6 bases). The germline CDR1 and CDR2 sequences are SNHLY and FYNNEI. V lost 7 bases and J 3 bases, leaving 13 bases between the germline ends. The CDR3 spans 13 residues. This CDR3 is CASTYHGGYEQYF. CDR3 bases: TGTGCCAGCACATACCACGGGGGCTACGAGCAGTACTTC.

The rearrangement links TRBV6-5 to TRBJ2-4; 8 positions agree with TRBD2. The germline V gene has CDR1 MNHEY and CDR2 SVGAGI. The CDR3 runs to 11 residues. V gave up 8 bases and J gave up 9 bases; unmatched junction bases: 3. CDR3 sequence reads: CASHGGGIQYF. The CDR3 bases are TGTGCCAGCCACGGGGGGGGCATTCAGTACTTC.

The chain uses TRBV28 and TRBJ1-4; no clear D. The CDR3 has 16 residues. Germline CDR1 is MDHEN and CDR2 is SYDVKM. Trimming pared 3 bases from V and 8 bases from J, leaving 19 bases between. CDR3 DNA: TGTGCCAGCAGTTTCTCCGCCGGGATTATTACAGAAAAACTGTTTTTT. Protein: CASSFSAGIITEKLFF.

The V and J genes are TRBV14 and TRBJ2-1; 15 bases map to TRBD2. CDR3 length: 19 residues. Trimming cost V 4 bases and J 2 bases; bases outside gene matches: 9. The germline CDR1 and CDR2 sequences are SGHDN and FVKESK. CDR3 nucleotides: TGTGCCAGCAGCCGAGGACTAGCGGGGGGGTTTGGAACCTACAATGAGCAGTTCTTC. Translating it yields CASSRGLAGGFGTYNEQFF.

In DNA, the CDR3 is TGTGCCAGCAGTCAAAAAGGGGGACAGGGGGGTTACGAGCAGTACTTC. It yields the protein CASSQKGGQGGYEQYF. The V gene is TRBV27, the J gene TRBJ2-7, with 11 bases identical to TRBD1. The CDR3 is 16 residues long. The J segment lost 4 bases and the V segment lost 5 bases, leaving 10 bases of the junction unmatched. The germline V gene encodes CDR1 MNHEY and CDR2 SMNVEV (reference sequence).

For the CDR3, the DNA is TGTGCCAGCTCACCACAGGGTCGGACAGGGGGCGGCTGGAATGAGCAGTTCTTC. Translation gives CASSPQGRTGGGWNEQFF. This chain joins TRBV18 and TRBJ2-1, with 11 bases lining up with TRBD1. This CDR3 is 18 amino acids long. J gave up 7 bases and V 1 base, and 12 bases lay outside the gene matches. CDR1 is KGHSH and CDR2 is LQKENI in the germline V gene.

The chain is built from TRBV28 and TRBJ1-2, with 7 nucleotides matching TRBD1. This CDR3 is 18 amino acids long. Unmatched junction bases numbered 22, after V lost 8 bases and J lost 4 bases. CDR1 and CDR2 from the germline V gene are MDHEN and SYDVKM. This CDR3 reads CASYSFGTGVDRGYGYTF. CDR3 nucleotide sequence: TGTGCCAGCTATTCCTTTGGAACAGGGGTAGACCGGGGCTATGGCTACACCTTC.

The gene calls are TRBV30 and TRBJ2-1; 10 positions agree with TRBD2. Germline V gives CDR1 GTSNPN, CDR2 SVGIG (reference sequence). The CDR3 runs to 15 residues. V shed 2 bases, J shed 6 bases, and the junction held 7 bases outside the gene matches. CDR3 in amino acids: CAWSIAGGVANEQFF. The DNA for the CDR3 is TGTGCCTGGAGTATAGCGGGAGGAGTGGCCAATGAGCAGTTCTTC.

The rearrangement joins TRBV5-1 to TRBJ2-1; 7 bases align to TRBD1. V lost 3 bases, J lost 7 bases, and 4 bases stayed unmatched. Germline CDR1 and CDR2: SGHRS and YFSETQ. This CDR3 has 13 amino acids. Here the CDR3 DNA reads TGCGCCAGCAGCTCAGACAGGGATAATGAGCAGTTCTTC. Encoded protein: CASSSDRDNEQFF.

The genes are TRBV19 and TRBJ2-1; 10 bases agree with TRBD2. J gave up 8 bases and V 9 bases, and 7 bases lay outside the gene matches. CDR1 LNHDA and CDR2 SQIVND come from the germline V gene (reference sequence). The CDR3 covers 13 residues. The CDR3 sequence: CASGASGRYEQFF. CDR3 DNA sequence: TGTGCCAGCGGCGCTAGCGGGAGATATGAGCAGTTCTTC.

V usage is TRBV7-8 and J usage is TRBJ2-7, with 7 bases identical to TRBD2. The germline V gene encodes CDR1 SGHVS and CDR2 FQNEAQ. This CDR3 has 15 residues. After removal of 2 bases from V and 4 bases from J, the junction contained 8 bases not matched to a gene. The DNA of the CDR3 is TGTGCCAGCAGCTTAAGGTCGGGAGGCGGGTACGAGCAGTACTTC. It translates to CASSLRSGGGYEQYF.

In nucleotides, the CDR3 is TGCGCCAGCAGCTGGGCCCTGAGGACGGGACAGGGAGGTTCACCCCTCCACTTT. This sequence encodes CASSWALRTGQGGSPLHF. The V and J genes are TRBV5-1 and TRBJ1-6, with TRBD1 matching over 9 bases. This CDR3 has 18 amino acids. CDR1 and CDR2 (germline): SGHRS, YFSETQ. Germline trimming cut 3 bases from V and 9 bases from J; bases unmatched to any gene: 16.

The chain employs TRBV6-2 or TRBV6-3 and TRBJ2-1; D perhaps matches TRBD2 (7 bases). The germline V gene has CDR1 MNHEY and CDR2 SVGEGT. This CDR3 spans 13 amino acids. With 0 bases removed from V and 14 bases from J, the gap between germline ends came to 14 bases. The CDR3 DNA follows: TGTGCCAGCAGTTACTCGGAGCTAGGGGGGGAGTTCTTC. Translated: CASSYSELGGEFF.

The chain joins TRBV5-4 to TRBJ2-1; 9 bases are shared with TRBD1. Per germline, CDR1 SGHNT and CDR2 YYREEE (reference sequence). Trimming took 4 bases from V and 2 from J; bases not matched to a gene: 7. The CDR3 is 16 amino acids. CDR3 sequence reads: CASSPPGDRAYNEQFF. CDR3 DNA: TGTGCCAGCAGCCCACCCGGGGACAGGGCCTACAATGAGCAGTTCTTC.

The chain uses TRBV7-7 and TRBJ2-3, with D possibly TRBD2 on 6 matching bases. CDR1 and CDR2 from the germline V gene are SSHAT and FNYEAQ (reference sequence). This CDR3 is built from 16 residues. V dropped 5 bases and J dropped 5 bases, with 20 bases sitting between them. In DNA, the CDR3 is TGTGCCAGCAGCCCTATTGGGCTATCCGGGGGAGATACGCAGTATTTT. This gives the protein CASSPIGLSGGDTQYF.

The genes are TRBV21-1 and TRBJ1-2; the table's D call TRBD1 went unverified against the DNA. TRBV21-1 is marked as a pseudogene. The length of the CDR3 is 20 residues. The DNA of the CDR3 is TGTGCCAGCAGCAAAGGGCGACAAGGGACAGGGGCGACGGCAGGCTATGGCTACACCTTC. Amino acids: CASSKGRQGTGATAGYGYTF.